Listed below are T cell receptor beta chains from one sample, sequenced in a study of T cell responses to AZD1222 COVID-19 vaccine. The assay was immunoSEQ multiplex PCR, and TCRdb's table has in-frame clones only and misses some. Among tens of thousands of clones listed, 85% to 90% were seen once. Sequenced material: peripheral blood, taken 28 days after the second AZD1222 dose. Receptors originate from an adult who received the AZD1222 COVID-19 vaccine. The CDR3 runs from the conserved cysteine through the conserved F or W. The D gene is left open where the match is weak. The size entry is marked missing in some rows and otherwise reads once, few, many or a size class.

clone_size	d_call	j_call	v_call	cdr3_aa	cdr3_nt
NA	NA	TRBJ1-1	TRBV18	CASSPGVHGVNTEAFF	TGTGCCAGCTCACCGGGGGTCCATGGGGTGAACACTGAAGCTTTCTTT
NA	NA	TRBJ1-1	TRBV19	CASSRVGAYTEAFF	TGTGCCAGTAGTCGCGTTGGGGCTTACACTGAAGCTTTCTTT
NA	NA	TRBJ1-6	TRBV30	CAWSISSYNSPLHF	TGTGCCTGGAGTATTAGCTCCTATAATTCACCCCTCCACTTT
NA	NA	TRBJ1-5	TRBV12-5	CASGLGSNQPQHF	TGTGCTAGTGGTTTGGGCAGCAATCAGCCCCAGCATTTT
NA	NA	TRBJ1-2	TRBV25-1	CASSESGAGQYGYTF	TGTGCCAGCAGTGAATCTGGGGCAGGGCAATATGGCTACACCTTC
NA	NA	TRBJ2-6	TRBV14	CASSPSRDFHVLTF	TGTGCCAGCAGCCCGAGCCGGGACTTTCACGTCCTGACTTTC
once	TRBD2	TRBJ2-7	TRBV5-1	CASSSSTSGGAYEQYF	TGCGCCAGCAGCTCCTCGACTAGCGGGGGGGCATACGAGCAGTACTTC
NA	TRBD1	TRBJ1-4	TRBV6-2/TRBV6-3	CASRYRDRGEKLFF	TGTGCCAGCAGATACCGGGACAGGGGGGAAAAACTGTTTTTT
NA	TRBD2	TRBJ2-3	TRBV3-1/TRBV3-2	CASSPFRKRGGPDTQYF	TGTGCCAGCAGCCCCTTTCGCAAGCGGGGGGGCCCAGATACGCAGTATTTT
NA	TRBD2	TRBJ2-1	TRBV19	CASSIGLAGGILPNEQFF	TGTGCCAGTAGTATAGGACTAGCGGGGGGAATCCTCCCGAATGAGCAGTTCTTC
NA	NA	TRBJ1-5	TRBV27	CASSLESNQPQHF	TGTGCCAGCAGTTTAGAGAGCAATCAGCCCCAGCATTTT
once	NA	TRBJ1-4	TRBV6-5	CASSYGVSTNEKLFF	TGTGCCAGCAGTTACGGAGTGTCAACTAATGAAAAACTGTTTTTT
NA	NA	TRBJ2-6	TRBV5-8	CASSLEGAGANVLTF	TGTGCCAGCAGCTTGGAAGGGGCCGGGGCCAACGTCCTGACTTTC
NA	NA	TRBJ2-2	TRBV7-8	CASSHQNTGELFF	TGTGCCAGCAGTCATCAGAACACCGGGGAGCTGTTTTTT
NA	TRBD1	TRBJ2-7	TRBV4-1	CASSQSLNRDSTYEQYF	TGCGCCAGCAGCCAATCCCTTAACCGGGACAGCACCTACGAGCAGTACTTC